These 6 T cell receptor beta chains came from one sample sequenced in a study of Tregs in tolerant kidney transplant recipients. The repertoire was sequenced with immunoSEQ multiplex PCR; TCRdb's copy has only in-frame clones and lacks some. This table lists more than 45,000 clones. This specimen consisted of CD4+ T cells from blood, obtained before the transplant. These receptors all stem from a human donor who received a combined kidney and bone marrow transplant.

Remarks on this clone: The read gets to within 3 residues of the CDR3 end, and the germline J gene fills in the rest. The chain has TRBV19 and TRBJ1-4, with no clear D. CDR3 length: 15 amino acids. The V end was cut by 2 bases, the J end by 8 bases, with 15 bases between. Germline-derived CDR1 and CDR2 are LNHDA and SQIVND (reference sequence). CDR3 bases read: TGTGCCAGTAGTATACGAGGTGCCAGTGGCGAAAAA. This sequence encodes CASSIRGASGEK. The whole CDR3 reads CASSIRGASGEKLFF.

About this clone: The read terminates 3 residues before the CDR3 end, so the remaining end is supplied by the germline J gene. This chain uses TRBV30 with TRBJ2-1; tentative D call: TRBD2 (5 bases). Between the trimmed V and J ends, which lost 4 bases and 8 bases, there was a span of 15 bases. Germline loops: CDR1 GTSNPN, CDR2 SVGIG (reference sequence). The CDR3 is 13 amino acids. CDR3 bases read: TGTGCCTGGACTTGGCCAGCGGTGTATGAG. It is translated as CAWTWPAVYE. The whole CDR3 protein is CAWTWPAVYEQFF.

Turning to this clone: The read ends 3 residues before the CDR3 terminus; that terminus is restored from the germline J gene. This sequence joins TRBV18 and TRBJ1-1; 9 bases line up with TRBD1. The germline CDR1 and CDR2 sequences are KGHSH and LQKENI. Unmatched junction bases numbered 3, after V lost 1 base and J lost 0 bases. This CDR3 has 16 residues. This chain's CDR3 is CASSPQTGGLNTEAFF. CDR3 bases read: TGTGCCAGCTCACCACAGACAGGGGGGTTGAACACTGAA.

A word on this clone: The read terminates 3 residues before the CDR3 end, so the remaining end is supplied by the germline J gene. This chain connects TRBV2 to TRBJ2-7; D is possibly TRBD2 (6 bases). Germline V gives CDR1 SNHLY, CDR2 FYNNEI. Trimming took off 11 bases at V and 1 base at J, with 15 bases between the two ends. The CDR3 runs to 13 residues. CDR3 region: CAGGRDSSYEQYF. The DNA read from the CDR3 is TGTGCCGGCGGCCGGGACTCTTCCTACGAG.

About this clone: Coverage ceases 3 residues before the CDR3 finishes, and the germline J gene fills in the end. The rearrangement joins TRBV7-2 to TRBJ2-3, with TRBD2 matching 8 bases. CDR1 SGHTA and CDR2 FQGNSA come from the germline V gene. Losses at the gene ends were 5 bases for V and 6 bases for J; bases not matched to a gene: 7. The CDR3 consists of 14 residues. CDR3 DNA, as far as it was read: TGTGCCAGCAGCCCGGGGAGCGGGAGTGATACG. It encodes CASSPGSGSDT. In full, the CDR3 reads CASSPGSGSDTQYF.

In the case of this clone: The read ends 3 residues before the CDR3 terminus; that terminus is restored from the germline J gene. The chain joins TRBV5-5 to TRBJ1-5; TRBD1 might be the D (5 bases). The V and J ends lost 1 base and 6 bases respectively, with 11 bases between them. The CDR3 is made up of 14 amino acids. In germline, CDR1 is SGHKS, CDR2 YYEKEE (reference sequence). CDR3: CASSLWGGSQPQHF. CDR3 DNA, as far as it was read: TGTGCCAGCAGCTTGTGGGGGGGTTCTCAGCCC.